The entry below gives a single T cell receptor (beta chain) sequence along with its context. The antigen is undetermined. The CDR3 spans 14 residues. V lost 1 base to trimming and J lost 0 bases, with 6 bases between them. Germline CDR1 is PRHDT and CDR2 is FYEKMQ (reference sequence). This entry comes from a study of a mutant IDH1 vaccine in newly diagnosed glioma. Turning to the study itself: Vaccinations were initiated 4-6 weeks following radiotherapy alone, or were given together with temozolomide cycles. Pretreatment consisted of radiotherapy, temozolomide, or both, with most receiving both. Study findings and constraints: Vaccine-induced immune responses occurred in roughly 95% of patients.

Generated by immunoSEQ multiplex PCR, the TCRdb table keeps only in-frame clones and is missing some. The table lists roughly 52,000 clones, 80% to 85% of them singletons, with approximately 4% in the top ten. Time point in this sample: week 35, safety follow-up. Alongside topical imiquimod, each dose of vaccine comprised 300 ug of mutant IDH1 20-mer peptide. Donors' newly diagnosed IDH1-mutant WHO grade 3 or 4 astrocytomas lacked nuclear ATRX. The sequence was obtained from a woman aged 18-29 years with glioma. The material was PBMCs, obtained from a glioma patient whose treatment included an IDH1 peptide vaccine. The gene calls are TRBV13 and TRBJ1-2; D not certain. CDR3 bases: TGTGCCAGCAGCTTAGAGGGATCTAACTATGGCTACACCTTC. Protein sequence: CASSLEGSNYGYTF.